The 23 T cell receptor beta chains below were found in one sample sequenced in a study of molecular identifiers for immune sequencing clone quantification. MiXCR was run by TCRdb on the PCR reads, yielding one entry per CDR3 protein. The sample has some 9,800 distinct CDR3 sequences, around 20% seen once. Material: naive CD8+ T cells from blood, with Jurkat cell RNA spiked in. Regarding subset: FACS-sorted CD8+CD4-CCR7+CD45RA+ naive T cells. These receptor sequences come from a human donor in good health. Some libraries in this study had Jurkat cell RNA spiked in.

About this clonotype: A much larger clonotype is one base distant, so this may be a read error. The chain combines TRBV12-5 with TRBJ1-2, with 9 positions matching TRBD1. From germline, CDR1 is LGHNT and CDR2 FRNRAP. The CDR3 loop spans 13 amino acids. The CDR3: CASASTGGYGHTF. In DNA, the CDR3 is TGTGCTAGTGCCTCAACAGGGGGCTATGGCCACACCTTC.

In this sample, this clonotype turned up many times. The chain carries TRBV7-8 and TRBJ2-5, with unresolved D. V lost 1 base and J 7 bases, leaving 7 bases between the germline ends. Per the germline V gene, CDR1 is SGHVS and CDR2 is FQNEAQ. CDR3 length equals 12 residues. The CDR3: CASSLGALTQYF. CDR3 coding DNA: TGTGCCAGCAGCTTAGGAGCGTTGACCCAGTACTTC.

The V gene is TRBV5-6, the J gene TRBJ1-2, with 8 positions matching TRBD1. The germline gives CDR1 SGHDT, CDR2 YYEEEE. V was clipped by 4 bases and J by 0 bases; unmatched bases: 11. This CDR3 has 17 residues. The CDR3 here is CASSPSGTGVPNYGYTF. For the CDR3, the DNA is TGTGCCAGCAGCCCCAGCGGGACAGGAGTTCCTAACTATGGCTACACCTTC.

This clonotype turned up a few times. The rearrangement links TRBV7-9 to TRBJ1-5, with 8 bases aligning to TRBD1. J was trimmed by 5 bases and V by 4 bases; bases with no gene match: 7. The germline CDR1 and CDR2 sequences are SEHNR and FQNEAQ (reference sequence). This CDR3 is 15 amino acids long. The CDR3 reads CASSSDREVDQPQHF. The CDR3 DNA is TGTGCCAGCAGCTCGGACAGGGAAGTCGATCAGCCCCAGCATTTT.

This clonotype has a single count. This may be a read error, as it is one base from a much larger clone. The conserved phenylalanine or tryptophan is not found at the CDR3 terminus, so this likely reflects a read error. Here the CDR3 DNA reads TGTGCCAGCAGCTTAGGGGGACCTGAAGCTTTCTTG. As protein: CASSLGGPEAFL. V and J are TRBV11-2 and TRBJ1-1, with D maybe TRBD1 (5 bases). From germline, CDR1 is SGHAT and CDR2 FQNNGV. This CDR3 is built from 12 residues. Trimming took 1 base from V and 6 from J, leaving 6 bases between them.

On this clonotype itself: A much larger clone differs by one base, so this may be a read error. Likely a read error: the CDR3 ends without its conserved phenylalanine or tryptophan. This chain links TRBV28 with TRBJ2-3; TRBD1 might be the D (6 bases). Deletions cut 10 bases from V and 4 bases from J, with 24 bases between. The germline V gene encodes CDR1 MDHEN and CDR2 SYDVKM. CDR3 length: 16 amino acids. Written as DNA, the CDR3 is TGTGCCACCTCCCCACAGGGCCCATTGATGGCAGATACGCAGTATCTT. This gives the protein CATSPQGPLMADTQYL.

This clonotype was recorded once. Just one base apart from a much larger clone, this may be a read error. This chain connects TRBV6-1 to TRBJ1-5; 7 bases map to TRBD1. The length of the CDR3 is 16 residues. Trimming cost V 2 bases and J 3 bases; bases outside gene matches: 7. Germline CDR1 MNHNS, CDR2 SASEGT. The CDR3 DNA is TGTGCCAGCAGTGAAAGGGACAGTCAACACAATCAGCCCCAGCATTTT. This encodes CASSERDSQHNQPQHF.

This clonotype showed up just a few times. A much bigger clone sits one base away, suggesting this may be a read error. This chain joins TRBV5-3 and TRBJ2-3; TRBD2 might be the D (6 bases). TRBV5-3 is given ORF status, its function remaining uncertain. The CDR3 spans 17 residues. The CDR3 is CASSSGLSFSSTGTQYF. The CDR3 DNA reads TGTGCCAGCAGCTCGGGACTCTCCTTTTCTAGCACAGGTACGCAGTATTTT.

This clonotype was seen repeatedly, ten times or more. This chain uses TRBV7-9 with TRBJ1-1, with D unclear. Germline V gene data show CDR1 as SEHNR and CDR2 as FQNEAQ (reference sequence). Between the trimmed V and J ends, which lost 1 base and 7 bases, there was a span of 7 bases. The CDR3 is 12 amino acids. CDR3 nucleotides: TGTGCCAGCAGCTTAGGGGTTATTGAAGCTTTCTTT. The encoded protein is CASSLGVIEAFF.

By share of the sample, this clonotype is medium-sized (0.01 to 0.1%). The V gene is TRBV20-1, the J gene TRBJ2-2; D gene uncertain. V gave up 0 bases and J gave up 7 bases, with 9 bases separating them. Per the germline V gene, CDR1 is DFQATT and CDR2 is SNEGSKA (reference sequence). The CDR3 has 13 residues. The CDR3 DNA reads as TGCAGTGCTAGAGATGCGAGGCGCGGGGAGCTGTTTTTT. Amino acid sequence: CSARDARRGELFF.

This clonotype was counted only a few times. The J gene is TRBJ2-1, the V gene TRBV14; 11 bases agree with TRBD2. Germline V gene lookup returns CDR1 SGHDN and CDR2 FVKESK. The CDR3 covers 17 residues. V was clipped by 2 bases and J by 4 bases; unmatched bases: 7. The CDR3 DNA sequence: TGTGCCAGCAGCCAACCGGGACTAGCGGTAACGTACAATGAGCAGTTCTTC. It encodes CASSQPGLAVTYNEQFF.

This clonotype was found a few times. Mismatch with germline at one junction end may stem from a read error. The chain joins TRBV29-1 to TRBJ2-2, with TRBD1 as a possible D gene (6 bases). The CDR3 runs 14 residues. Germline assignment: CDR1 SQVTM and CDR2 ANQGSEA. The CDR3 loop reads CSVEMNRATRELFF. In DNA form, the CDR3 reads TGCAGCGTTGAAATGAACAGGGCCACCAGGGAGCTGTTTTTT.

The chain joins TRBV20-1 to TRBJ2-5; 13 nucleotides agree with TRBD2. Germline assignment: CDR1 DFQATT and CDR2 SNEGSKA (reference sequence). CDR3 length: 14 amino acids. The trim removed 3 bases at V and 4 bases at J, leaving 2 bases unmatched. This chain's CDR3 is CSASRLAGGETQYF. CDR3 nucleotide sequence: TGCAGTGCTAGCAGACTAGCGGGAGGAGAGACCCAGTACTTC.

This clonotype was counted between two and nine times. This chain links TRBV7-8 with TRBJ2-7, with D possibly TRBD1 on 6 matching bases. CDR1 is SGHVS, CDR2 FQNEAQ, per germline. Deletions cut 3 bases from V and 4 bases from J, with 10 bases between. The CDR3 covers 13 residues. CDR3 nucleotide sequence: TGTGCCAGCAGCTTTGGGGGCGTGTACGAGCAGTACTTC. Translated: CASSFGGVYEQYF.

This clonotype counts as medium-sized (0.01 to 0.1%). The rearrangement uses TRBV7-9 and TRBJ2-1; 13 bases agree with TRBD2. This CDR3 has 19 residues. J gave up 7 bases and V 5 bases, and 17 bases lay outside the gene matches. CDR1 is SEHNR, CDR2 FQNEAQ, per germline (reference sequence). This CDR3 is CASSTLGRLAGGSYNEQFF. The CDR3 DNA is TGTGCCAGCAGCACTTTGGGTAGACTAGCGGGAGGATCGTATAATGAGCAGTTCTTC.

Within the sample, this clonotype is medium-sized. CDR3 in amino acids: CASSPRGRGSYEQYF. CDR3 nucleotides: TGTGCCAGCAGTCCGCGGGGCAGGGGGTCCTACGAGCAGTACTTC. The chain is built from TRBV27 and TRBJ2-7; the D gene is possibly TRBD1 (7 bases). V dropped 5 bases and J dropped 1 base, with 15 bases sitting between them. The CDR3 sequence is 15 residues long. Germline V lookup: CDR1 MNHEY, CDR2 SMNVEV (reference sequence).

This clonotype has at least ten counts. The chain employs TRBV19 and TRBJ2-2; 10 nucleotides agree with TRBD1. Losses at the gene ends were 7 bases for V and 6 bases for J; bases not matched to a gene: 8. The CDR3 is made up of 15 amino acids. Germline-derived CDR1 and CDR2 are LNHDA and SQIVND (reference sequence). CDR3 sequence (DNA): TGTGCCAGTAAGGGGGACAGGGGCCGACCCGGGGAGCTGTTTTTT. Encoded protein: CASKGDRGRPGELFF. Full variable domain (missing parts from reference TRBV19 and TRBJ2-2): DGGITQSPKYLFRKEGQNVTLSCEQNLNHDAMYWYRQDPGQGLRLIYYSQIVNDFQKGDIAEGYSVSREKKESFPLTVTSAQKNPTAFYLCASKGDRGRPGELFFGEGSRLTVL.

In its sample, this clonotype was seen many times. This rearrangement joins TRBV11-2 to TRBJ2-3; D gene unclear. Deletions cut 5 bases from V and 8 bases from J, with 17 bases between. The CDR3 is 14 amino acids. CDR1 is SGHAT and CDR2 is FQNNGV in the germline V gene. In DNA, the CDR3 is TGTGCCAGCAGCCCCCCTTCGCCGTCCCCTACGCAGTATTTT. Translating it yields CASSPPSPSPTQYF.

In this sample, this clonotype turned up many times. The V call is TRBV6-5, the J call TRBJ1-2; 11 nucleotides line up with TRBD1. Germline V gives CDR1 MNHEY, CDR2 SVGAGI. The CDR3 is 15 residues long. With 2 bases clipped from V and 8 bases from J, the junction kept 7 bases outside the gene matches. The CDR3 DNA is TGTGCCAGCAGTTACGCCGGGACAGGGGGGGACGGCTACACCTTC. Protein sequence: CASSYAGTGGDGYTF.

In this sample, this clonotype turned up many times. The rearrangement joins TRBV6-2 or TRBV6-3 to TRBJ2-5; 14 bases line up with TRBD2. The CDR3 loop spans 14 amino acids. V lost 6 bases and J lost 5; bases outside the gene matches: 2. CDR1 and CDR2 from the germline V gene are MNHEY and SVGEGT. CDR3 amino acids: CASSWTSGRETQYF. The CDR3 bases are TGTGCCAGCAGCTGGACTAGCGGGAGGGAGACCCAGTACTTC.

The chain couples TRBV27 to TRBJ2-7; D perhaps matches TRBD2 (5 bases). Between the trimmed V and J ends, which lost 2 bases and 4 bases, there was a span of 12 bases. The CDR3 totals 14 residues. Germline values: CDR1 MNHEY, CDR2 SMNVEV (reference sequence). The CDR3 sequence is CASSLSGSRYEQYF. In nucleotides, the CDR3 is TGTGCCAGCAGTTTAAGTGGGAGTCGGTACGAGCAGTACTTC.

The chain is built from TRBV6-6 and TRBJ2-3; TRBD2 matches at 16 bases. The CDR3 contains 20 residues. Germline V gene lookup returns CDR1 MNHNY and CDR2 SVGAGI (reference sequence). V lost 1 base to trimming and J lost 2 bases; unmatched junction nucleotides: 9. For the CDR3, the DNA is TGTGCCAGCAGTTACTTATACAAGGGACTAGCGGGAGGGGTCACAGATACGCAGTATTTT. Protein: CASSYLYKGLAGGVTDTQYF.

This clonotype is medium-sized. The genes are TRBV14 and TRBJ2-3; a possible D gene is TRBD2 (5 bases). The CDR3 spans 16 residues. Germline lookup yields CDR1 SGHDN and CDR2 FVKESK. V was clipped by 0 bases and J by 3 bases, with 13 bases between them. The DNA of the CDR3 is TGTGCCAGCAGCCAAGATTCGCGGGTTAGGACAGATACGCAGTATTTT. This sequence encodes CASSQDSRVRTDTQYF.